Listed below are T cell receptor beta chains from one sample, sequenced in a study of cytomegalovirus exposure and HLA in healthy donors. Measured with immunoSEQ multiplex PCR; TCRdb has only the in-frame clones, and not every one. The data contain 120,000 or so clones, 89% of them singletons. The sequenced material came from PBMCs. The receptors were gathered from a woman in her late teens or twenties in good health and CMV-seronegative. Both conserved end residues are part of each CDR3.

v_call: TRBV29-1; j_call: TRBJ1-2; cdr3_aa: CSVVGAGVPRGYGYTF
v_call: TRBV29-1; j_call: TRBJ1-1; cdr3_aa: CSVRDTEAFF
v_call: TRBV6-5; j_call: TRBJ2-5; cdr3_aa: CASSYSAGGPQETQYF
v_call: TRBV5-1; j_call: TRBJ1-3; cdr3_aa: CASSLSPGAGNTIYF
v_call: TRBV15; j_call: TRBJ2-1; cdr3_aa: CATSRNRDNEQFF
v_call: TRBV4-1; j_call: TRBJ2-2; cdr3_aa: CASSQESQGSNTGELFF
v_call: TRBV28; j_call: TRBJ1-1; cdr3_aa: CASSIGQGAEAFF
v_call: TRBV6-1; j_call: TRBJ2-7; cdr3_aa: CASRTEGHPTYEQYF
v_call: TRBV28; j_call: TRBJ2-5; cdr3_aa: CASRGTGTSGWETQYF
v_call: TRBV4-2; j_call: TRBJ2-7; cdr3_aa: CASSRGGQGSYEQYF
v_call: TRBV7-2; j_call: TRBJ2-1; cdr3_aa: CASSSGLAAYNEQFF
v_call: TRBV5-1; j_call: TRBJ2-7; cdr3_aa: CASSRRAGQGDEQYF
v_call: TRBV4-2; j_call: TRBJ1-1; cdr3_aa: CASSQAGGLSTEAFF
v_call: TRBV7-8; j_call: TRBJ1-1; cdr3_aa: CASVRDTEAFF
v_call: TRBV5-1; j_call: TRBJ2-7; cdr3_aa: CASSLGQGLYEQYF
v_call: TRBV28; j_call: TRBJ1-2; cdr3_aa: CASSAPTTDYTF
v_call: TRBV9; j_call: TRBJ2-7; cdr3_aa: CASSPNRGSYEQYF
v_call: TRBV11-2; j_call: TRBJ1-5; cdr3_aa: CASSLVGANQPQHF
v_call: TRBV4-1; j_call: TRBJ1-1; cdr3_aa: CASSPGGGRTEAFF
v_call: TRBV5-1; j_call: TRBJ2-7; cdr3_aa: CASSPQTGGNEQYF
v_call: TRBV6-5; j_call: TRBJ1-2; cdr3_aa: CASSYFGTETNYGYTF
v_call: TRBV15; j_call: TRBJ2-7; cdr3_aa: CATSSGRNSYEQYF
v_call: TRBV7-2; j_call: TRBJ2-7; cdr3_aa: CASSLITGGRYEQYF
v_call: TRBV5-1; j_call: TRBJ2-6; cdr3_aa: CASSLGTGAPTGANVLTF
v_call: TRBV5-1; j_call: TRBJ1-1; cdr3_aa: CASSWAPDGNLNTEAFF
v_call: TRBV6-4; j_call: TRBJ2-3; cdr3_aa: CASSFVASGPDTQYF
v_call: TRBV2; j_call: TRBJ2-3; cdr3_aa: CASYGQPGGTDTQYF
v_call: TRBV2; j_call: TRBJ2-5; cdr3_aa: CASTISEETQYF
v_call: TRBV28; j_call: TRBJ1-4; cdr3_aa: CASSSVPGQLFF
v_call: TRBV5-1; j_call: TRBJ1-6; cdr3_aa: CASSLGAAGGVNSPLHF
v_call: TRBV11-2; j_call: TRBJ1-4; cdr3_aa: CASSFGQGDEKLFF
v_call: TRBV15; j_call: TRBJ1-4; cdr3_aa: CATSTPGTGDNEKLFF
v_call: TRBV2; j_call: TRBJ2-7; cdr3_aa: CASLEPVSYEQYF
v_call: TRBV7-2; j_call: TRBJ2-2; cdr3_aa: CASSGTYRNTGELFF
v_call: TRBV5-6; j_call: TRBJ1-1; cdr3_aa: CASSLATSNTEAFF
v_call: TRBV28; j_call: TRBJ1-2; cdr3_aa: CASRKQGGLGYTF
v_call: TRBV30; j_call: TRBJ1-1; cdr3_aa: CAWSVGLGANTEAFF
v_call: TRBV5-1; j_call: TRBJ2-5; cdr3_aa: CASSRVDRVGETQYF
v_call: TRBV6-1; j_call: TRBJ2-2; cdr3_aa: CASIAGPHGELFF
v_call: TRBV2; j_call: TRBJ1-5; cdr3_aa: CASSAGAGLRGSNQPQHF
v_call: TRBV30; j_call: TRBJ1-6; cdr3_aa: CAWTGTGSNSPLHF
v_call: TRBV27; j_call: TRBJ2-2; cdr3_aa: CASSLGNSVRGELFF
v_call: TRBV28; j_call: TRBJ1-5; cdr3_aa: CASSQNRANQPQHF
v_call: TRBV28; j_call: TRBJ2-1; cdr3_aa: CASSPQGRNEQFF
v_call: TRBV4-1; j_call: TRBJ1-2; cdr3_aa: CASSQGLGLNYGYTF
v_call: TRBV30; j_call: TRBJ2-7; cdr3_aa: CAWKAGGSYEQYF
v_call: TRBV11-2; j_call: TRBJ2-7; cdr3_aa: CASSLSFGQGLSYEQYF
v_call: TRBV4-3; j_call: TRBJ2-1; cdr3_aa: CASSQEVGTTSNEQFF
v_call: TRBV9; j_call: TRBJ2-7; cdr3_aa: CASSVGQGSGDEQYF